Sequencing of this T cell receptor (beta chain) was carried out in a study of shared clonotypes between healthy human individuals. Whole-study findings and limits: The study found lower generation probabilities in non-shared clonotypes than in those shared by all four donors. Clonotype sharing among donors was thought likely to change with sequencing depth.

In the case of this clone: Its antigen is still unknown.

V was cut by 2 bases and J by 5 bases, with 9 bases left in between. The CDR3 contains 14 residues. CDR1 is KGHSH, CDR2 LQKENI, per germline. The study ran the assay at deep level. Generated by immunoSEQ multiplex PCR, the TCRdb table keeps only in-frame clones and is missing some. The sample shows 600,000 to 800,000 clones, roughly 72% of them seen only once. Source material: memory CD4+ T cells sorted from blood. Subset defined: CD45RA-negative fraction. The sequence came from a woman aged 30 to 39 in good health. This sequence joins TRBV18 and TRBJ2-2, with D unclear. In DNA form, the CDR3 reads TGTGCCAGCTCACCATTCGGCTCAACCGGGGAGCTGTTTTTT. Translation gives CASSPFGSTGELFF.